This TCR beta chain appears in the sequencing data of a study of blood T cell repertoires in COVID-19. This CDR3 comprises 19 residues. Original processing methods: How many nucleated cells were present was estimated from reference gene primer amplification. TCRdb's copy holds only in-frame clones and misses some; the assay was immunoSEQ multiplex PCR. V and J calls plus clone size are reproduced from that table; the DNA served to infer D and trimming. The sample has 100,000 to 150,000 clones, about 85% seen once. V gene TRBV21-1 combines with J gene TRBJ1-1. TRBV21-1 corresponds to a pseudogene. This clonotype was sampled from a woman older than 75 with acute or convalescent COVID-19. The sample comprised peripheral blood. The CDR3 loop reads CASSKEHRWRHHMNTEAFF. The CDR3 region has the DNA TGTGCCAGCAGCAAAGAGCATAGGTGGCGGCACCACATGAACACTGAAGCTTTCTTT.